This T cell receptor (beta chain) was captured in a study of CD8 T cells in ankylosing spondylitis. Findings of the study overall: Reportedly, disease-linked clones are significantly enriched in ankylosing spondylitis patients' matched synovial fluid. Relatively scarce in peripheral blood, disease-linked clones were CD8+. A TCR beta motif of 7 or 8 highly homologous variants appeared characteristic of ankylosing spondylitis blood.

Germline CDR1 reads LGHNA; CDR2 reads YNFKEQ. V lost 4 bases and J lost 0; bases outside the gene matches: 10. The CDR3 loop spans 17 amino acids. This clonotype was seen more than once but under ten times. Its matching antigen is unknown. For TCR beta, libraries came from quantitative 5'-RACE with molecular barcodes. TCRdb passed the 5' RACE reads through MiXCR, listing each CDR3 protein once. The sample lists 700,000 to 850,000 distinct CDR3 sequences; 12% were seen once. Sequences were obtained from blood, either unsorted or a sorted T cell fraction (not recorded which). This TCR was sampled from a male donor with ankylosing spondylitis. The chain recombines TRBV4-2 with TRBJ2-3, with 7 bases aligning to TRBD2. The CDR3 reads CASSRGSLAESTDTQYF. DNA of the CDR3: TGTGCCAGCAGCCGTGGATCTCTAGCGGAGAGCACAGATACGCAGTATTTT.